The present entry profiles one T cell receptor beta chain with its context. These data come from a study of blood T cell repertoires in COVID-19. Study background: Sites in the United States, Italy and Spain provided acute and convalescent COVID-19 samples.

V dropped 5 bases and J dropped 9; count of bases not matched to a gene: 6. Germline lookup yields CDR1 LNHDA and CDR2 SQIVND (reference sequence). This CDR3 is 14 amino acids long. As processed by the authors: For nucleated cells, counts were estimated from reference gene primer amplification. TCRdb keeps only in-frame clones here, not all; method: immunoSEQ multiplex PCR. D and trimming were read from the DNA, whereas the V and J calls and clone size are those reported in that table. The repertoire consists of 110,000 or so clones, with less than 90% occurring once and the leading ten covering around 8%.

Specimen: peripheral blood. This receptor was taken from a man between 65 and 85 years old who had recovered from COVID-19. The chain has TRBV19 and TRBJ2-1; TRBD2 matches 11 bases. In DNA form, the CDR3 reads TGTGCCAGTAGTCCACTAGCGGGAGCAACTGAGCAGTTCTTC. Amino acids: CASSPLAGATEQFF.